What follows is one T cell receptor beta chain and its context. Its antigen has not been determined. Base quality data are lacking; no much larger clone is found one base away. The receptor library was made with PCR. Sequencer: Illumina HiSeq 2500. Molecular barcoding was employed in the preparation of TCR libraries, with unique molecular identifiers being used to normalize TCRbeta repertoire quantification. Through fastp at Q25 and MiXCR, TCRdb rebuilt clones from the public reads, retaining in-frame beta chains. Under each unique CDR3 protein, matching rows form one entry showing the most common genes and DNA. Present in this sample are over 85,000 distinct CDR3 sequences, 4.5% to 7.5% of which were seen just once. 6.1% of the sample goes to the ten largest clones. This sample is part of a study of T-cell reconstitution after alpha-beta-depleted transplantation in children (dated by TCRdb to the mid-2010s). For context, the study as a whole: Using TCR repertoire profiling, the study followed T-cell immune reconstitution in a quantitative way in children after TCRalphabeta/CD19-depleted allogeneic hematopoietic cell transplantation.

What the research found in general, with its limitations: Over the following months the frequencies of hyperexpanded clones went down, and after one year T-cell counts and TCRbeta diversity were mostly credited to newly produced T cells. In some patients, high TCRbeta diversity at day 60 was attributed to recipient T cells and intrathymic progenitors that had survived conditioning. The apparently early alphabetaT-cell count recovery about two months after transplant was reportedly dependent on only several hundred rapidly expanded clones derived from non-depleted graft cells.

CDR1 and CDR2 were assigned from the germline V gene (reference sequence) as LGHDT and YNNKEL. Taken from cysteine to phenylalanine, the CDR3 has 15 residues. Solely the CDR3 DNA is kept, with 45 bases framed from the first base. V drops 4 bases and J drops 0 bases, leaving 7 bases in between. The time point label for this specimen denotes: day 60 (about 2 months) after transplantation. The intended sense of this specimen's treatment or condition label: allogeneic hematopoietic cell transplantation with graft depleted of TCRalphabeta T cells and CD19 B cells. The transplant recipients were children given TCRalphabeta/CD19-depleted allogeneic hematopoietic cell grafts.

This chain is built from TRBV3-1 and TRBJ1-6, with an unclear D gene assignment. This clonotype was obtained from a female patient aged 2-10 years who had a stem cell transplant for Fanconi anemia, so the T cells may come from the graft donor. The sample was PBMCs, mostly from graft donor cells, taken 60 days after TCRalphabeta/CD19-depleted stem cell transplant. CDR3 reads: CASSPTRSYNSPLHF. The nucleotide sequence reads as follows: TGTGCCAGCAGCCCGACACGCTCCTATAATTCACCCCTCCACTTT. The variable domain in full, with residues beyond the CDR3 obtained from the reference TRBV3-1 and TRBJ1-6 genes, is DTAVSQTPKYLVTQMGNDKSIKCEQNLGHDTMYWYKQDSKKFLKIMFSYNNKELIINETVPNRFSPKSPDKAHLNLHINSLELGDSAVYFCASSPTRSYNSPLHFGNGTRLTVT.